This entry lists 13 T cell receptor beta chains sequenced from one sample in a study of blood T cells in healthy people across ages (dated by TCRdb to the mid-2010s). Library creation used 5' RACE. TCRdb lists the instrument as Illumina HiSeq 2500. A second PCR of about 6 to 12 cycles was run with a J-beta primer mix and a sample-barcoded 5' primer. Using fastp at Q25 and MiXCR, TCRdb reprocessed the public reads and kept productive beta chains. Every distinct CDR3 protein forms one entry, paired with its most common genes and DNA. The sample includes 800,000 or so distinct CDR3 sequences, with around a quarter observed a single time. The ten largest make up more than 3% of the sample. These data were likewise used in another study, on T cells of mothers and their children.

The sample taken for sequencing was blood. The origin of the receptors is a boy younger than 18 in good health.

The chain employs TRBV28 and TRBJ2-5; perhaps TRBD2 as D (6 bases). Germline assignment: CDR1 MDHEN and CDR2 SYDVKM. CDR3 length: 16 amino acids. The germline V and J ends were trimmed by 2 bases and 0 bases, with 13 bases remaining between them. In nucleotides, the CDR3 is TGTGCCAGCAGTTTAGCGGGACGGCTGTACCAAGAGACCCAGTACTTC. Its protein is CASSLAGRLYQETQYF.

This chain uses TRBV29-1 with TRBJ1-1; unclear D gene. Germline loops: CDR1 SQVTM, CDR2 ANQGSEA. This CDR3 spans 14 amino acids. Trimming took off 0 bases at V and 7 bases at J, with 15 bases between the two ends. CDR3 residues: CSVEDRQINNEAFF. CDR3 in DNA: TGCAGCGTTGAAGATCGGCAGATAAATAATGAAGCTTTCTTT.

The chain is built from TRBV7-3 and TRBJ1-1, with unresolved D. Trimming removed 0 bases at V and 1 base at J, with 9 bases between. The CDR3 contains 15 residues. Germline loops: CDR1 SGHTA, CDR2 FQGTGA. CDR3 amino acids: CASSLTPDGNTEAFF. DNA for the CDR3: TGTGCCAGCAGCTTAACCCCCGACGGGAACACTGAAGCTTTCTTT. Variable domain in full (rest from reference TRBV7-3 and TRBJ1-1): GAGVSQTPSNKVTEKGKYVELRCDPISGHTALYWYRQSLGQGPEFLIYFQGTGAADDSGLPNDRFFAVRPEGSVSTLKIQRTERGDSAVYLCASSLTPDGNTEAFFGQGTRLTVV.

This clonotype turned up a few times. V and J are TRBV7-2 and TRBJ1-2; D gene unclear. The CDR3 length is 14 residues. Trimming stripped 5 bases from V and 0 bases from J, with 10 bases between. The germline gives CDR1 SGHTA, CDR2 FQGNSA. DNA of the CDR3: TGTGCCAGCAGCGGCAGGCCGGCTAACTATGGCTACACCTTC. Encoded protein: CASSGRPANYGYTF.

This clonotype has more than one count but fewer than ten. The CDR3 bases are TGTGCCAGCAGCGAGACAGGCGACCCTGAAGCTTTCTTT. Translating gives CASSETGDPEAFF. J is TRBJ1-1 and V is TRBV9; perhaps TRBD1 as D (6 bases). The germline CDR1 and CDR2 sequences are SGDLS and YYNGEE. The CDR3 sequence is 13 residues long. The germline V and J ends were trimmed by 3 bases and 6 bases, with 12 bases remaining between them.

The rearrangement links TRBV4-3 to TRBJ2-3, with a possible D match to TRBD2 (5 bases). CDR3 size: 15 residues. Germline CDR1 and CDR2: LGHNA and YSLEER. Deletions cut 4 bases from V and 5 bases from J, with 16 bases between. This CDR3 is CASSLRGGAGDTQYF. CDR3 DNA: TGCGCCAGCAGCCTCAGAGGAGGTGCGGGAGATACGCAGTATTTT.

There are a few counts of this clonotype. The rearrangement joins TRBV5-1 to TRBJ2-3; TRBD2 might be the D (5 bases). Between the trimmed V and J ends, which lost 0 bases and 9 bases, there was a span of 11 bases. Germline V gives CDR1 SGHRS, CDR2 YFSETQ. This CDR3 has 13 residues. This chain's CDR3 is CASSLELEGTQYF. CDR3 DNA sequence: TGCGCCAGCAGCTTGGAACTAGAGGGAACGCAGTATTTT.

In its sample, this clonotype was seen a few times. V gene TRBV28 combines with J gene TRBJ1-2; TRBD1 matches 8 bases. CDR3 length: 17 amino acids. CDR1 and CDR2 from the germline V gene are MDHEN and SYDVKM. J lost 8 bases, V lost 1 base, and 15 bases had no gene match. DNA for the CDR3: TGTGCCAGCAGTTTATCCGTCACCCTGGACAGGGTTCTCGGCTACACCTTC. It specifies CASSLSVTLDRVLGYTF.

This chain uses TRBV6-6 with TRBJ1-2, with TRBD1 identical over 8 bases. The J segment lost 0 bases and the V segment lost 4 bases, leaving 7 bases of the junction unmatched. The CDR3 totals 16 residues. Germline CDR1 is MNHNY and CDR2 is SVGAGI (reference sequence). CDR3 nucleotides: TGTGCCAGCAGTTCACTTGGACAGGGCACTAACTATGGCTACACCTTC. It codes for CASSSLGQGTNYGYTF.

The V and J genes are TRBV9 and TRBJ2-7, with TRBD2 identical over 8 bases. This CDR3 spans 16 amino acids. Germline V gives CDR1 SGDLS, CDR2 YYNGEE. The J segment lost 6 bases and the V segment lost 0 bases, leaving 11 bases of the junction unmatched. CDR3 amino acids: CASSVAPGRALSEQYF. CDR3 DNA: TGTGCCAGCAGCGTAGCTCCCGGGAGGGCCTTGAGCGAGCAGTACTTC.

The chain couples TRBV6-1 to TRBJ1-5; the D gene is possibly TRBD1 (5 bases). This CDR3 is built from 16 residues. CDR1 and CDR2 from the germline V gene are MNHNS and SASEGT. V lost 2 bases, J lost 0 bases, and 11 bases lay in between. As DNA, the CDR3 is TGTGCCAGCAGTGAATTCGGGACGCATAGCAATCAGCCCCAGCATTTT. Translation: CASSEFGTHSNQPQHF.

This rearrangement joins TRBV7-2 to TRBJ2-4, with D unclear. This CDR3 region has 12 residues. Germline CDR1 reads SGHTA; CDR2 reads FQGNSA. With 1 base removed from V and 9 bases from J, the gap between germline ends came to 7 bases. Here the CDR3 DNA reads TGTGCCAGCAGCTTAGATAAGGGCATTCAGTACTTC. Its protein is CASSLDKGIQYF.

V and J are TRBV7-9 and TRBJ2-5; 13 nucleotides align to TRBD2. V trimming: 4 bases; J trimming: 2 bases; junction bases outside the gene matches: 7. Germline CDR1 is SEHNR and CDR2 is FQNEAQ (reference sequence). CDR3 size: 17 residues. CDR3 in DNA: TGTGCCAGCAGCTCAAAGGGACTAGCGGGACATCAAGAGACCCAGTACTTC. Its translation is CASSSKGLAGHQETQYF. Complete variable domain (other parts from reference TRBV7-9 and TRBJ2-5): DTGVSQNPRHKITKRGQNVTFRCDPISEHNRLYWYRQTLGQGPEFLTYFQNEAQLEKSRLLSDRFSAERPKGSFSTLEIQRTEQGDSAMYLCASSSKGLAGHQETQYFGPGTRLLVL.